The source of this TCR beta chain is a study of PD-L1 blockade in urothelial cancer. The V gene's germline CDR1 is MNHEY and CDR2 SMNVEV (reference sequence). V was cut by 0 bases and J by 1 base, with 5 bases left in between. CDR3 size: 14 residues. TCRdb's copy holds only in-frame clones and misses some; the assay was immunoSEQ multiplex PCR. The sample consists of 20,000 to 25,000 clones, 82% of them appearing once. Time point denoted: peripheral blood 6 weeks after treatment start. This clonotype was obtained from a man between 65 and 85 years old with urothelial cancer. This sequence joins TRBV27 and TRBJ2-3; no clear D. The sequencing here drew on PBMCs, taken around atezolizumab (anti-PD-L1) treatment. The CDR3 bases are TGTGCCAGCAGTTTATCGGCAGGCACAGATACGCAGTATTTT. Amino acids: CASSLSAGTDTQYF.